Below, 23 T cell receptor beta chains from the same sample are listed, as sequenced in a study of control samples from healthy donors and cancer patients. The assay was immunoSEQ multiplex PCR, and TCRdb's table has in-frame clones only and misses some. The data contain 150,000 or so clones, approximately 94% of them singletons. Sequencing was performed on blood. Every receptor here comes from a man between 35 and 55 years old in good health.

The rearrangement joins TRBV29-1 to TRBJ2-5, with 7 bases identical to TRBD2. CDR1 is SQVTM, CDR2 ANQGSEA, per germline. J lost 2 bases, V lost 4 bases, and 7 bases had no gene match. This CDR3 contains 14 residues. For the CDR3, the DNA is TGCAGCGTTGTTTTTAGCGGGTTTCAAGAGACCCAGTACTTC. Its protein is CSVVFSGFQETQYF.

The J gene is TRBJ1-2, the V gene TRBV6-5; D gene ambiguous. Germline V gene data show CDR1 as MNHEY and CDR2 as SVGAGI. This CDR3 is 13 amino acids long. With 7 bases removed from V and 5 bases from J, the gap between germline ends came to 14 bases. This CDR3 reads CASTRGPGYGYTF. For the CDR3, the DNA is TGTGCCAGCACCCGGGGTCCGGGTTATGGCTACACCTTC.

CDR3 region: CASSFKTSGRSYNEQFF. The CDR3 DNA is TGTGCCAGCAGCTTTAAGACTAGCGGGCGCTCCTACAATGAGCAGTTCTTC. V is TRBV5-4 and J is TRBJ2-1; 10 bases fit TRBD2. This CDR3 spans 17 amino acids. The V gene end was trimmed by 2 bases and the J gene end by 0 bases; junction bases not matched to a gene: 5. From germline, CDR1 is SGHNT and CDR2 YYREEE (reference sequence). Complete variable domain (other parts from reference TRBV5-4 and TRBJ2-1): ETGVTQSPTHLIKTRGQQVTLRCSSQSGHNTVSWYQQALGQGPQFIFQYYREEENGRGNFPPRFSGLQFPNYSSELNVNALELDDSALYLCASSFKTSGRSYNEQFFGPGTRLTVL.

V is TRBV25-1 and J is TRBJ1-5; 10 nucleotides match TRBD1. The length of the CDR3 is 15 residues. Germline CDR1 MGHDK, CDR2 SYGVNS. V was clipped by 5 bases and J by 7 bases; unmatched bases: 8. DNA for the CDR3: TGTGCCAGCAGTACCGGGACAGGGGTGGGACAGCCCCAGCATTTT. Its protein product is CASSTGTGVGQPQHF.

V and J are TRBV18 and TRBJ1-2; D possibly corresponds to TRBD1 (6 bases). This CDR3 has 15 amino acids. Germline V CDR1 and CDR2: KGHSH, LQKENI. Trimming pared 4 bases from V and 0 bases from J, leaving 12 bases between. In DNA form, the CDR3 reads TGTGCCAGCTCACAGGCGACAGGATCTAACTATGGCTACACCTTC. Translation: CASSQATGSNYGYTF.

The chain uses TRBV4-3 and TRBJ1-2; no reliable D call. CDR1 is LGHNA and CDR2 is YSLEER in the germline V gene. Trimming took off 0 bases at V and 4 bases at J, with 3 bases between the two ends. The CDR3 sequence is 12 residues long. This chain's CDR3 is CASSQEGYGYTF. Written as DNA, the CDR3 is TGCGCCAGCAGCCAAGAGGGCTATGGCTACACCTTC.

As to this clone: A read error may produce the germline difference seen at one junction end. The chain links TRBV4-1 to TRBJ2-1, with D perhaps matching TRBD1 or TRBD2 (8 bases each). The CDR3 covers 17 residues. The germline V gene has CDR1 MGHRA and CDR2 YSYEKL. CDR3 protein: CASSPLYSGTGGNGQFF. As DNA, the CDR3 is TGCGCCAGCAGCCCGCTTTATAGCGGGACAGGCGGGAATGGGCAGTTCTTC.

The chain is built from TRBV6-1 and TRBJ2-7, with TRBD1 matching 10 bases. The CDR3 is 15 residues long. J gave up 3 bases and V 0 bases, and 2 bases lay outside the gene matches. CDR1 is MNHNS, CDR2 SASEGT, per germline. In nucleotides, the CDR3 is TGTGCCAGCAGTGAAGCCGGACAGGGGGGCTACGAGCAGTACTTC. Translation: CASSEAGQGGYEQYF.

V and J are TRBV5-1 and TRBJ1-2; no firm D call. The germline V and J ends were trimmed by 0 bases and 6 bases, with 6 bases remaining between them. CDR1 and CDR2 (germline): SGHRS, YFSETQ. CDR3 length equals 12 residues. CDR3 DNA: TGCGCCAGCAGCTTGGGCGACCATGGCTACACCTTC. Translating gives CASSLGDHGYTF.

The CDR3, as DNA: TGTGCCAGCAGCTTATATTTTTTCAGTGAAGCTTTCTTT. Its protein is CASSLYFFSEAFF. V and J are TRBV7-8 and TRBJ1-1; D call uncertain. This CDR3 has 13 residues. V gave up 2 bases and J gave up 7 bases, with 11 bases separating them. Germline V gene lookup returns CDR1 SGHVS and CDR2 FQNEAQ.

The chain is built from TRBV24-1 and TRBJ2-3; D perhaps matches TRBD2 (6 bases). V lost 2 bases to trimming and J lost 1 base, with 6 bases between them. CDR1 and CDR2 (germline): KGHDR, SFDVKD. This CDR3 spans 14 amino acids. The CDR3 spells CATSDWGGTDTQYF. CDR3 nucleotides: TGTGCCACCAGTGATTGGGGGGGCACAGATACGCAGTATTTT.

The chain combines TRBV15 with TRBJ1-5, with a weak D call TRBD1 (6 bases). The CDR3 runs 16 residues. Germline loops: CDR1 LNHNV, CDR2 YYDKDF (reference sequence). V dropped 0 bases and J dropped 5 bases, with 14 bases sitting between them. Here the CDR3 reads CATSREDSLIHQPQHF. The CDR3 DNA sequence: TGTGCCACCAGCAGAGAGGACAGTTTGATCCATCAGCCCCAGCATTTT.

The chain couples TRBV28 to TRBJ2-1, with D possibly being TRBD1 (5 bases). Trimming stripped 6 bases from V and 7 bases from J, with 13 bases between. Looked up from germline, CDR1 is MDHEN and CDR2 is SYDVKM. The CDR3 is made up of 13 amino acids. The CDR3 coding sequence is TGTGCCAGCAGCCCGACAGACAGAAATGAGCAGTTCTTC. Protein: CASSPTDRNEQFF.

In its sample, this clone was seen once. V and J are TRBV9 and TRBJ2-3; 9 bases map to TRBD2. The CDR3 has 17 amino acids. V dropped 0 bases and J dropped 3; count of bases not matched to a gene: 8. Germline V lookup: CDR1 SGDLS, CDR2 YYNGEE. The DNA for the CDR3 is TGTGCCAGCAGCGTAGTTCGCGGGGGGGCCTTTACAGATACGCAGTATTTT. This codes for CASSVVRGGAFTDTQYF.

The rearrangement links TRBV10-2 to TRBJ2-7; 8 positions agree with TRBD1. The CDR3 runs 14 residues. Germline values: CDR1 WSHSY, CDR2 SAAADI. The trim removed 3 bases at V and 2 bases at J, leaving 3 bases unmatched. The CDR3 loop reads CASSDGQGPYEQYF. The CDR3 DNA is TGCGCCAGCAGTGACGGACAGGGACCCTACGAGCAGTACTTC.

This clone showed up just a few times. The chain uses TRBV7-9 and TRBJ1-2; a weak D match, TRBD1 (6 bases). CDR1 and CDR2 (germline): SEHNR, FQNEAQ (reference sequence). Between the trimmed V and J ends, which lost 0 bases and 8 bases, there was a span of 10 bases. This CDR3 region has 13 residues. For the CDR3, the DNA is TGTGCCAGCAGCTTAGCCACAGGGTTCGGCTACACCTTC. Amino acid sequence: CASSLATGFGYTF. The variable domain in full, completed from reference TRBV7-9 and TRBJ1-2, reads DTGVSQNPRHKITKRGQNVTFRCDPISEHNRLYWYRQTLGQGPEFLTYFQNEAQLEKSRLLSDRFSAERPKGSFSTLEIQRTEQGDSAMYLCASSLATGFGYTFGSGTRLTVV.

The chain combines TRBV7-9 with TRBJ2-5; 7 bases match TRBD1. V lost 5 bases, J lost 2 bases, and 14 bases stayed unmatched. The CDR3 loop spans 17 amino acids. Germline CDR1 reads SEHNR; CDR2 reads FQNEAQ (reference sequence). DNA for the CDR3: TGTGCCAGCAGCCCCACGGACAGGATAAGGGGGCAAGAGACCCAGTACTTC. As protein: CASSPTDRIRGQETQYF.

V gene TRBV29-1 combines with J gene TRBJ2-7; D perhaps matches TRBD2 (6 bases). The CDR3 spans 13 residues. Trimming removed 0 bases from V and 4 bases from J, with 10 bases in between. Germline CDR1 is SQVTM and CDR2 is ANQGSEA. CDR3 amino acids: CSVEDLEGYEQYF. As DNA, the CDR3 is TGCAGCGTTGAAGATCTGGAGGGTTACGAGCAGTACTTC.

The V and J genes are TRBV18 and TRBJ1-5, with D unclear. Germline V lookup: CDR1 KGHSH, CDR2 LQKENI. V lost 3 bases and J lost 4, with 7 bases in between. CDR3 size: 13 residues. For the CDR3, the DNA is TGTGCCAGCTCACCGGGGAATAATCAGCCCCAGCATTTT. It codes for CASSPGNNQPQHF.

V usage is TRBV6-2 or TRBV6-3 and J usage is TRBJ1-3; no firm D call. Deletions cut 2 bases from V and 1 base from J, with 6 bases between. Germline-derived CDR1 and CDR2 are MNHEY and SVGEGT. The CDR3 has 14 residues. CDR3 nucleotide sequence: TGTGCCAGCAGTTACGTCGGATCTGGAAACACCATATATTTT. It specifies CASSYVGSGNTIYF.

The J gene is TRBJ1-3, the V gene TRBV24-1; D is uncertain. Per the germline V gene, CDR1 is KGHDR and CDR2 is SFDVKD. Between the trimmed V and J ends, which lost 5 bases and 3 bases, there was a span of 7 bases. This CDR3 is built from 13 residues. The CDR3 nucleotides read TGTGCCACCAGTGGGCGAGATGGAAACACCATATATTTT. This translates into CATSGRDGNTIYF.

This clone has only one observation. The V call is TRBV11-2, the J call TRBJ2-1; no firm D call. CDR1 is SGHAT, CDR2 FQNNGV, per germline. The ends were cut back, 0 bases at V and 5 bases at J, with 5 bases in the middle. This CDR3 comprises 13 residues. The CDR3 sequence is CASSLEHNNEQFF. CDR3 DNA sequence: TGTGCCAGCAGCTTAGAGCATAACAATGAGCAGTTCTTC.

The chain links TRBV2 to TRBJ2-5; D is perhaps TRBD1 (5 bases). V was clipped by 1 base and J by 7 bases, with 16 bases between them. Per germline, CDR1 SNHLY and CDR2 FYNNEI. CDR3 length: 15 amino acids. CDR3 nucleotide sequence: TGTGCCAGCAGTGAAGTGGCTCCCGTCCAGGGGACCCAGTACTTC. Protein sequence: CASSEVAPVQGTQYF.